The sequence of this TCR beta chain was determined in a study of CD8+ T cells in alopecia areata. Study-wide context: Severity in treated patients was scored by percentage of scalp area affected.

This clone was found a few times. Its antigen is still unknown. Described treatment: oral pan-JAK inhibitor, 5-10 mg twice daily. Findings of the study overall: Among the top 100, expanded CD8+ clones were significantly decreased by tofacitinib, as was scalp clonality. Higher clonality and more expanded CD8+ clones appeared in lesional than normal scalp.

Once RNA had been extracted, it was reverse transcribed into cDNA to act as the sequencing template. TCRdb's copy holds only in-frame clones and misses some; the assay was immunoSEQ multiplex PCR. The data show some 150,000 clones, roughly 86% seen once. This material consisted of CD8+ T cells sorted from blood, taken at week 4, from a patient treated with tofacitinib. The clonotype comes from a human donor with alopecia areata.

The CDR3 region has the DNA TGTGCCAGCAGCGGAAGGACTAGCGGGGGGATAGCCCCCCAGTACTTC. It yields the protein CASSGRTSGGIAPQYF. The gene calls are TRBV7-9 and TRBJ2-5, with 14 bases that match TRBD2. This CDR3 region has 16 residues. V was clipped by 5 bases and J by 9 bases; unmatched bases: 11. Germline CDR1 and CDR2: SEHNR and FQNEAQ (reference sequence). The full variable domain, its missing parts supplied by reference TRBV7-9 and TRBJ2-5, is DTGVSQNPRHKITKRGQNVTFRCDPISEHNRLYWYRQTLGQGPEFLTYFQNEAQLEKSRLLSDRFSAERPKGSFSTLEIQRTEQGDSAMYLCASSGRTSGGIAPQYFGPGTRLLVL.